Below, 10 T cell receptor beta chains from the same sample are listed, as sequenced in a study of shared clonotypes between healthy human individuals. The method was immunoSEQ multiplex PCR; TCRdb's version includes in-frame clones alone and lacks a portion of them. The data contain approximately 470,000 clones, more than 75% of them singletons. Sequencing input: PBMCs. All receptors derive from a woman between 40 and 55 years old in good health. Some clones in this sample may be carry-over from other donors' samples.

The rearrangement uses TRBV5-1 and TRBJ2-3; the match to TRBD1 covers 7 bases. The germline CDR1 and CDR2 sequences are SGHRS and YFSETQ. CDR3 length equals 15 residues. V shed 3 bases, J shed 0 bases, and the junction held 4 bases outside the gene matches. In nucleotides, the CDR3 is TGCGCCAGCAGCTCCACAGGGGTTAGCACAGATACGCAGTATTTT. Protein sequence: CASSSTGVSTDTQYF.

The chain employs TRBV29-1 and TRBJ2-5; 13 bases line up with TRBD2. Germline V lookup: CDR1 SQVTM, CDR2 ANQGSEA. V lost 7 bases and J lost 4; bases outside the gene matches: 6. The CDR3 runs 14 residues. The CDR3: CSAHRLAGGETQYF. The CDR3 coding sequence is TGCAGCGCACATAGACTAGCGGGAGGAGAGACCCAGTACTTC. Full variable domain (outside the CDR3, taken from reference TRBV29-1 and TRBJ2-5): SAVISQKPSRDICQRGTSLTIQCQVDSQVTMMFWYRQQPGQSLTLIATANQGSEATYESGFVIDKFPISRPNLTFSTLTVSNMSPEDSSIYLCSAHRLAGGETQYFGPGTRLLVL.

This clone showed up just a few times. Distinct nucleotide sequences in the sample also encode this CDR3. The chain joins TRBV28 to TRBJ2-7; a possible D gene is TRBD1 (5 bases). This CDR3 region has 11 residues. Between the trimmed V and J ends, which lost 8 bases and 4 bases, there was a span of 9 bases. Germline CDR1 and CDR2: MDHEN and SYDVKM. The CDR3 DNA follows: TGTGCCAGCCTAGGGGCATACGAGCAGTACTTC. Amino acids: CASLGAYEQYF.

This clone was picked up a small number of times. This chain joins TRBV9 and TRBJ2-1; 9 bases agree with TRBD2. The CDR3 is made up of 15 amino acids. V lost 0 bases to trimming and J lost 5 bases; unmatched junction nucleotides: 3. The germline V gene has CDR1 SGDLS and CDR2 YYNGEE. CDR3 region: CASSVEASGDNEQFF. The DNA for the CDR3 is TGTGCCAGCAGCGTAGAGGCTAGCGGGGACAATGAGCAGTTCTTC.

A few counts support this clone. This chain joins TRBV5-1 and TRBJ2-3; 8 bases are a match to TRBD2. Germline V lookup: CDR1 SGHRS, CDR2 YFSETQ. J was trimmed by 2 bases and V by 4 bases; bases with no gene match: 6. This CDR3 has 15 residues. The CDR3 spells CASSTAGVDTDTQYF. The DNA of the CDR3 is TGCGCCAGCAGCACAGCGGGAGTGGACACAGATACGCAGTATTTT.

The rearrangement uses TRBV19 and TRBJ2-1; D not resolved. V was clipped by 8 bases and J by 9 bases, with 11 bases between them. The CDR3 covers 11 residues. Germline values: CDR1 LNHDA, CDR2 SQIVND (reference sequence). CDR3 loop: CASSKGLEQFF. For the CDR3, the DNA is TGTGCCAGTTCAAAGGGTCTTGAGCAGTTCTTC.

This clone was detected only once. This chain links TRBV5-4 with TRBJ1-1, with D hard to call. The CDR3 contains 13 residues. CDR1 and CDR2 from the germline V gene are SGHNT and YYREEE (reference sequence). Trimming took off 3 bases at V and 4 bases at J, with 10 bases between the two ends. The CDR3 loop reads CASSSGLTTEAFF. CDR3 nucleotides: TGTGCCAGCAGCTCCGGGTTGACCACTGAAGCTTTCTTT.

CDR3 DNA sequence: TGTGCAAGTCGCTTAGGACAGGGTCATGAAAAACTGTTTTTT. It encodes CASRLGQGHEKLFF. The V gene is TRBV12-2, the J gene TRBJ1-4; the table's D call TRBD1 went unverified against the DNA. TRBV12-2 corresponds to a pseudogene. CDR3 length: 14 residues.

The chain is built from TRBV5-1 and TRBJ2-5; perhaps TRBD1 as D (6 bases). Trimming left V 4 bases short and J 1 base short, with 11 bases between. The CDR3 covers 14 residues. In germline, CDR1 is SGHRS, CDR2 YFSETQ. The CDR3 coding sequence is TGCGCCAGCAGCGCTGGACAGAGCCAAGAGACCCAGTACTTC. It yields the protein CASSAGQSQETQYF.

The rearrangement uses TRBV4-1 and TRBJ2-1; 7 nucleotides align to TRBD1. Germline V gene lookup returns CDR1 MGHRA and CDR2 YSYEKL. The V segment lost 10 bases and the J segment 5 bases; nucleotides outside the gene matches: 14. The CDR3 totals 15 residues. CDR3 in amino acids: CATPLDRAHNNEQFF. The CDR3 DNA sequence: TGCGCCACCCCCCTAGACAGGGCCCACAACAATGAGCAGTTCTTC.